This T cell receptor beta chain comes out of a study of shared clonotypes between healthy human individuals. Caucasian adults residing in Nashville, Tennessee made up all the donors. Naive CD45RA+ and memory CD45RA-negative subsets were split from CD4+ cells. This CDR3 comprises 14 residues. V was clipped by 0 bases and J by 6 bases, with 12 bases between them. Germline CDR1 reads SGHRS; CDR2 reads YFSETQ. Generated by immunoSEQ multiplex PCR, the TCRdb table keeps only in-frame clones and is missing some. The sample lists 1.4 million to 1.5 million clones; around 95% were seen once. Specimen: naive CD4+ T cells sorted from blood. Subset of the sample: CD45RA+ positively selected. The TCR originated in a man younger than 40 in good health. The rearrangement uses TRBV5-1 and TRBJ2-5; D remains ambiguous. Here the CDR3 DNA reads TGCGCCAGCAGCTTGGCCAAGGGCTCTCAGACCCAGTACTTC. Amino acid sequence: CASSLAKGSQTQYF.